The 31 T cell receptor beta chains in this list originate from one sample, sequenced in a study of beta chain features in type 1 diabetes (dated by TCRdb to the late 2010s). Library preparation employed the immunoSEQ multiplex PCR assay. The High Capacity cDNA Reverse Transcription Kit was used to reverse transcribe all of the isolated RNA, meaning that expressed TCRB transcripts were what got sequenced. TCRdb holds this immuneACCESS table with in-frame rearrangements only. Some clones are missing; in checked studies, unresolved V genes explain under half, and the rest has no known cause. A total of 250,000 or so clones appear in this sample, 27% of them only once. The top ten hold roughly 4.1% of the sample. Specimen: central memory CD4+ T cells from blood. Source of these receptors: a man aged 30 to 45 in good health.

This clone was seen more than once but under ten times. The chain joins TRBV30 to TRBJ2-6, with 9 bases fitting TRBD1. Germline V gives CDR1 GTSNPN, CDR2 SVGIG (reference sequence). V shed 2 bases and J 0 bases; nucleotides not matched to a gene: 5. The CDR3 has 17 amino acids. In DNA form, the CDR3 reads TGTGCCTGGAGTCTAACAGGGGGCCCCTCTGGGGCCAACGTCCTGACTTTC. It translates to CAWSLTGGPSGANVLTF.

This clone was observed once. V usage is TRBV7-8 and J usage is TRBJ2-7; possibly TRBD1 for D (6 bases). Germline CDR1 and CDR2: SGHVS and FQNEAQ. V was pared by 5 bases and J by 2 bases, with 10 bases between. This CDR3 is 13 amino acids long. Here the CDR3 reads CASSIGQTYEQYF. In DNA, the CDR3 is TGTGCCAGCAGCATCGGACAGACCTACGAGCAGTACTTC.

This clone turned up a few times. The chain uses TRBV18 and TRBJ2-7; D call uncertain. Germline CDR1 reads KGHSH; CDR2 reads LQKENI. This CDR3 spans 13 amino acids. Trimming removed 1 base at V and 3 bases at J, with 7 bases between. CDR3 loop: CASSPRINYEQYF. In DNA form, the CDR3 reads TGTGCCAGCTCACCACGGATCAACTACGAGCAGTACTTC.

The gene calls are TRBV11-3 and TRBJ2-6; D gene unclear. The CDR3 totals 14 residues. V was shortened by 5 bases and J by 0 bases, with 5 bases between the two germline ends. Germline CDR1 SGHNT, CDR2 YENEEA. CDR3 nucleotide sequence: TGTGCCAGCAGCCCGAGCTCTGGGGCCAACGTCCTGACTTTC. Translating it yields CASSPSSGANVLTF.

The gene calls are TRBV30 and TRBJ1-2, with D unresolved. V was clipped by 4 bases and J by 0 bases, with 6 bases between them. CDR1 and CDR2 (germline): GTSNPN, SVGIG (reference sequence). The CDR3 loop spans 12 amino acids. The CDR3, as DNA: TGTGCCTGGATACGGGCTAACTATGGCTACACCTTC. It translates to CAWIRANYGYTF.

J is TRBJ2-1 and V is TRBV27, with TRBD1 matching 7 bases. Germline-derived CDR1 and CDR2 are MNHEY and SMNVEV (reference sequence). The CDR3 sequence is 15 residues long. The V and J ends lost 5 bases and 7 bases, in that order; junction bases with no gene match: 11. CDR3: CASSLTGARVNEQFF. In nucleotides, the CDR3 is TGTGCCAGCAGTCTAACAGGGGCGCGGGTGAATGAGCAGTTCTTC.

This clone was seen a handful of times. This rearrangement joins TRBV12-5 to TRBJ1-1; no reliable D call. V was trimmed by 3 bases and J by 11 bases, leaving 13 bases between them. Germline CDR1 and CDR2: LGHNT and FRNRAP. The CDR3 loop spans 12 amino acids. This chain's CDR3 is CASGFVTSGAFF. In nucleotides, the CDR3 is TGTGCTAGTGGTTTCGTTACCTCGGGGGCTTTCTTT.

This chain uses TRBV5-1 with TRBJ2-3, with D maybe TRBD1 (6 bases). The ends were cut back, 0 bases at V and 0 bases at J, with 14 bases in the middle. The CDR3 spans 17 residues. The germline V gene encodes CDR1 SGHRS and CDR2 YFSETQ. The CDR3 spells CASSLATGTLSTDTQYF. The DNA for the CDR3 is TGCGCCAGCAGCTTGGCAACCGGGACACTTAGCACAGATACGCAGTATTTT.

The sample holds one count of this clone. The chain recombines TRBV5-4 with TRBJ2-5, with D unresolved. Gene TRBJ2-7 matches the end of the DNA better, so the J call may be wrong. The CDR3 covers 13 residues. Germline lookup yields CDR1 SGHNT and CDR2 YYREEE (reference sequence). The CDR3 coding sequence is TGTGCCAGCAGCCCCGCAGCAGGATACGAGCAGTACTTC. Amino acid sequence: CASSPAAGYEQYF.

This clone was counted between two and nine times. This rearrangement joins TRBV2 to TRBJ2-3; D assignment may be TRBD1 or TRBD2 (5 bases each). The germline V gene encodes CDR1 SNHLY and CDR2 FYNNEI. The CDR3 is 12 amino acids. Trimming cost V 6 bases and J 5 bases, with 9 bases left between them. Here the CDR3 reads CASRGEGDTQYF. CDR3 sequence (DNA): TGTGCCAGCAGGGGGGAAGGAGATACGCAGTATTTT.

This chain links TRBV6-6 with TRBJ1-1; perhaps TRBD1 as D (6 bases). The CDR3 has 14 residues. V lost 4 bases, J lost 0 bases, and 9 bases lay in between. In germline, CDR1 is MNHNY, CDR2 SVGAGI (reference sequence). This CDR3 reads CASSSTGLNTEAFF. The CDR3 bases are TGTGCCAGCAGTTCGACAGGACTGAACACTGAAGCTTTCTTT.

The rearrangement joins TRBV19 to TRBJ2-7, with 8 bases fitting TRBD2. Germline lookup yields CDR1 LNHDA and CDR2 SQIVND (reference sequence). The V segment lost 4 bases and the J segment 5 bases; nucleotides outside the gene matches: 10. There are 15 residues in the CDR3. In DNA form, the CDR3 reads TGTGCCAGTAGTACCACCGCGGGGGGACCCCACGAGCAGTACTTC. Protein: CASSTTAGGPHEQYF. Variable domain in full (rest from reference TRBV19 and TRBJ2-7): DGGITQSPKYLFRKEGQNVTLSCEQNLNHDAMYWYRQDPGQGLRLIYYSQIVNDFQKGDIAEGYSVSREKKESFPLTVTSAQKNPTAFYLCASSTTAGGPHEQYFGPGTRLTVT.

CDR3 sequence (DNA): TGTGCCTGGAGCCCCGGGGGGGCCGGTGAAAAACTGTTTTTT. It encodes CAWSPGGAGEKLFF. The V gene is TRBV30, the J gene TRBJ1-4; TRBD1 might be the D (6 bases). Germline V gene lookup returns CDR1 GTSNPN and CDR2 SVGIG (reference sequence). The CDR3 has 14 residues. V lost 3 bases to trimming and J lost 7 bases, with 15 bases between them.

This rearrangement joins TRBV29-1 to TRBJ2-6; 8 bases are a match to TRBD1. The CDR3 is 16 amino acids. V dropped 6 bases and J dropped 0; count of bases not matched to a gene: 7. Per germline, CDR1 SQVTM and CDR2 ANQGSEA. As DNA, the CDR3 is TGCAGCGTGCGGGCAGGGGGCGTCTCTGGGGCCAACGTCCTGACTTTC. It specifies CSVRAGGVSGANVLTF.

This clone occurred many times. The chain has TRBV18 and TRBJ2-1, with TRBD1 as a possible D gene (6 bases). CDR1 and CDR2 from the germline V gene are KGHSH and LQKENI. V lost 3 bases, J lost 10 bases, and 13 bases lay in between. The CDR3 is 13 amino acids. The CDR3 is CASSPALTGEQFF. CDR3 DNA sequence: TGTGCCAGCTCACCCGCCCTGACAGGCGAGCAGTTCTTC.

The table lists this clone with a few counts. The J gene is TRBJ2-1, the V gene TRBV6-5; 9 positions match TRBD2. With V trimmed by 5 bases and J by 7 bases, 6 bases remained unmatched. Germline V gene data show CDR1 as MNHEY and CDR2 as SVGAGI. The CDR3 is 14 amino acids. CDR3 region: CASSAGTSQNEQFF. The CDR3, as DNA: TGTGCCAGCAGTGCCGGGACTAGCCAGAATGAGCAGTTCTTC.

The rearrangement uses TRBV30 and TRBJ1-1; perhaps TRBD1 as D (6 bases). The germline V gene has CDR1 GTSNPN and CDR2 SVGIG (reference sequence). The CDR3 spans 14 residues. Trimming stripped 2 bases from V and 3 bases from J, with 13 bases between. The CDR3 bases are TGTGCCTGGAGTCCACAGGGAGGGTACACTGAAGCTTTCTTT. This encodes CAWSPQGGYTEAFF.

V and J are TRBV7-9 and TRBJ2-2, with 12 nucleotides matching TRBD2. V dropped 5 bases and J dropped 1; count of bases not matched to a gene: 2. The CDR3 length is 16 residues. Germline CDR1 and CDR2: SEHNR and FQNEAQ (reference sequence). In DNA, the CDR3 is TGTGCCAGCAGCATGGGACTAGCGGGGAACACCGGGGAGCTGTTTTTT. Translating it yields CASSMGLAGNTGELFF.

The chain uses TRBV12-5 and TRBJ2-2; D unresolved. This CDR3 contains 12 residues. Trimming left V 1 base short and J 4 bases short, with 1 base between. From germline, CDR1 is LGHNT and CDR2 FRNRAP. DNA for the CDR3: TGTGCTAGTGGTTTGGGCACCGGGGAGCTGTTTTTT. Protein sequence: CASGLGTGELFF.

The V call is TRBV10-3, the J call TRBJ2-3; 12 nucleotides line up with TRBD2. V shed 2 bases and J 1 base; nucleotides not matched to a gene: 4. Germline V lookup: CDR1 ENHRY, CDR2 SYGVKD. The CDR3 is 17 amino acids. The CDR3 nucleotides read TGTGCCATCAGTGAGACCCCTAGCGGGGGGGGCACAGATACGCAGTATTTT. Translating gives CAISETPSGGGTDTQYF.

This clone was detected many times. The chain couples TRBV29-1 to TRBJ2-5; D not certain. Trimming took off 4 bases at V and 5 bases at J, with 5 bases between the two ends. The CDR3 runs to 10 residues. Germline V gene sequence: CDR1 SQVTM, CDR2 ANQGSEA. CDR3: CSVVRETQYF. CDR3 sequence (DNA): TGCAGCGTTGTACGGGAGACCCAGTACTTC.

The chain carries TRBV6-5 and TRBJ2-4; the match to TRBD2 covers 9 bases. J gave up 2 bases and V 0 bases, and 2 bases lay outside the gene matches. Germline V gene data show CDR1 as MNHEY and CDR2 as SVGAGI. This CDR3 region has 16 residues. The CDR3 reads CASSYSASGTKNIQYF. CDR3 DNA: TGTGCCAGCAGTTACTCAGCTAGCGGGACCAAAAACATTCAGTACTTC.

CDR3 sequence (DNA): TGTGCCAGCAGCGTCCGACAGGGCCAAGAGACCCAGTACTTC. The encoded protein is CASSVRQGQETQYF. The rearrangement joins TRBV9 to TRBJ2-5; 7 bases are shared with TRBD1. CDR3 length: 14 amino acids. CDR1 and CDR2 (germline): SGDLS, YYNGEE. The V and J ends lost 2 bases and 1 base, in that order; junction bases with no gene match: 2.

This clone occurred many times. The V gene is TRBV5-4, the J gene TRBJ1-4, with 7 bases aligning to TRBD1. CDR3 length equals 14 residues. CDR1 is SGHNT, CDR2 YYREEE, per germline (reference sequence). The V and J ends lost 5 bases and 10 bases, in that order; junction bases with no gene match: 11. In DNA, the CDR3 is TGTGCCAGCAGACCCGACAGGGCCTCCGGAAAACTGTTTTTT. Translation: CASRPDRASGKLFF.

The CDR3 spells CASSQGSRGRQETQYF. In DNA, the CDR3 is TGTGCCAGCAGTCAAGGATCGAGAGGGAGGCAAGAGACCCAGTACTTC. The chain couples TRBV7-9 to TRBJ2-5; a weak D match, TRBD2 (6 bases). V gave up 6 bases and J gave up 2 bases, with 19 bases separating them. Germline V gene sequence: CDR1 SEHNR, CDR2 FQNEAQ (reference sequence). This CDR3 has 16 residues.

In DNA form, the CDR3 reads TGCAGCGTTCACATAGGGCGCAGGGAGAATGAAGCTTTCTTT. This translates into CSVHIGRRENEAFF. The chain links TRBV29-1 to TRBJ1-1; D is perhaps TRBD1 (5 bases). Looked up from germline, CDR1 is SQVTM and CDR2 is ANQGSEA. Trimming stripped 5 bases from V and 7 bases from J, with 20 bases between. The CDR3 loop spans 14 amino acids.

As regards this clone: Other nucleotide sequences from this sample produce the same CDR3. The chain combines TRBV30 with TRBJ1-3; no definite D call. The V gene lost 3 bases and the J gene lost 4 bases, with 4 bases spanning the gap. Germline CDR1 is GTSNPN and CDR2 is SVGIG (reference sequence). This CDR3 is 11 amino acids long. The CDR3 bases are TGTGCCTGGAGCGTGGGAAACACCATATATTTT. Protein sequence: CAWSVGNTIYF.

The gene calls are TRBV18 and TRBJ2-3; D unresolved. V was pared by 2 bases and J by 6 bases, with 6 bases between. Germline V gives CDR1 KGHSH, CDR2 LQKENI. The CDR3 contains 12 residues. The CDR3 nucleotides read TGTGCCAGCTCACCAATAGGGGATACGCAGTATTTT. Encoded protein: CASSPIGDTQYF.

CDR3 residues: CASSPRTSDTQYF. The DNA of the CDR3 is TGTGCCAGCAGTCCCCGGACCTCAGATACGCAGTATTTT. This chain joins TRBV6-5 and TRBJ2-3; D gene unclear. Germline CDR1 MNHEY, CDR2 SVGAGI. Trimming took 5 bases from V and 4 from J, leaving 10 bases between them. The CDR3 runs to 13 residues.

This chain connects TRBV29-1 to TRBJ2-5; unclear D gene. The J call is in doubt because the DNA end fits TRBJ2-7 better. Germline V gene lookup returns CDR1 SQVTM and CDR2 ANQGSEA. This CDR3 region has 13 residues. The CDR3 spells CSVTSYETYEQYF. CDR3 sequence (DNA): TGCAGCGTAACATCTTACGAGACCTACGAGCAGTACTTC.

The chain has TRBV5-1 and TRBJ2-3; D remains unclear. V shed 2 bases and J shed 5 bases, with 12 bases lying between them. The germline V gene has CDR1 SGHRS and CDR2 YFSETQ. This CDR3 spans 14 amino acids. The CDR3 protein is CASSLGTTGDTQYF. CDR3 sequence (DNA): TGCGCCAGCAGCTTAGGTACAACCGGAGATACGCAGTATTTT.